This TCR beta chain was identified during a study of blood T cells in healthy people across ages. The table lists this clonotype with a few counts. Its antigen remains unknown. For the second PCR, which ran for roughly 6 to 11 cycles, a sample-barcoded 5' primer and a J-beta primer mix were used. TCRdb independently ran MiXCR on the 5' RACE reads; one entry per CDR3 protein. Here the sample spans about 1.1 million distinct CDR3 sequences, about two fifths being singletons. The CDR3 is made up of 15 amino acids. V gave up 3 bases and J gave up 4 bases; unmatched junction bases: 5. There were healthy Caucasian individuals from Russia, aged about 6 to 100, serving as donors. Points from the study as a whole: Investigators viewed diversity estimates from one million T cells as underestimates, the study reported.

The sequence was collected from a man between 18 and 35 years old in good health. Material for sequencing was blood. The chain couples TRBV12-3 or TRBV12-4 to TRBJ1-2; 10 positions agree with TRBD1. The CDR3 DNA sequence: TGTGCCAGCAGTTTGACAGGGGGCGAGTCCTATGGCTACACCTTC. This sequence encodes CASSLTGGESYGYTF.